The sequence of this T cell receptor (beta chain) was determined in a study of metastatic and nonmetastatic thyroid tumors. Overall study context: Where malignant and benign thyroid patients were concerned, repertoires were compared across blood and tumor or nodule tissue. Study-level results: Malignant thyroid tumors reportedly had TCR beta diversity that was significantly higher than in benign nodules, in blood and tumor.

Per germline, CDR1 SSHAT and CDR2 FNYEAQ (reference sequence). Trimming left V 3 bases short and J 3 bases short, with 8 bases between. This CDR3 is 13 amino acids long. Thyroid surgery was preceded by no treatment in any patient. As originally analysed: Differences in CDR3 between clinicopathological groups were drawn on to build a classifier intended to discriminate distant-metastatic papillary thyroid cancer patients. TCRdb re-called the PCR reads with MiXCR. V and J calls and clone size were set by TCRdb, not the authors. The table includes roughly 13,000 clones, almost 30% detected once. This clone was observed at least ten times. Its target is not known.

The sequencing input was blood. The chain carries TRBV7-7 and TRBJ2-5; weak D call: TRBD1 (6 bases). The TCR was taken from a female donor with papillary thyroid cancer or a benign thyroid nodule (not recorded which). Some clones in this sample may be carry-over from other donors' samples. The CDR3 is CASSFGGEETQYF. In DNA form, the CDR3 reads TGTGCCAGCAGCTTTGGGGGCGAAGAGACCCAGTACTTC. The full variable domain, rest sourced from reference TRBV7-7 and TRBJ2-5, is GAGVSQSPRYKVTKRGQDVTLRCDPISSHATLYWYQQALGQGPEFLTYFNYEAQPDKSGLPSDRFSAERPEGSISTLTIQRTEQRDSAMYRCASSFGGEETQYFGPGTRLLVL.